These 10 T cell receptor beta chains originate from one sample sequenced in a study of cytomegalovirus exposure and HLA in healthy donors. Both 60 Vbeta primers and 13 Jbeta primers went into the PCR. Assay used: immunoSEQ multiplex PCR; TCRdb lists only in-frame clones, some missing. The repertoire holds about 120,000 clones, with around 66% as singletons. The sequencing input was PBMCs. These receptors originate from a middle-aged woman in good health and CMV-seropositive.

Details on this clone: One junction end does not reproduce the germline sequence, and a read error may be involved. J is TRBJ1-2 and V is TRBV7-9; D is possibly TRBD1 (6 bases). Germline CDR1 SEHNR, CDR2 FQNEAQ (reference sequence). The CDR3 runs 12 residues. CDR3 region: CSSSRDIYGYTF. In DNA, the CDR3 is TGTTCCAGCAGCAGGGACATCTATGGCTACACCTTC.

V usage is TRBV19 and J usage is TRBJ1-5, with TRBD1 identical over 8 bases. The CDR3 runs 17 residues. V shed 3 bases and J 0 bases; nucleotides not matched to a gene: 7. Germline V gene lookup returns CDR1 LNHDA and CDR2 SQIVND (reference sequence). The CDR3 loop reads CASSIGQGMYSNQPQHF. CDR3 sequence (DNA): TGTGCCAGTAGTATCGGACAGGGAATGTATAGCAATCAGCCCCAGCATTTT.

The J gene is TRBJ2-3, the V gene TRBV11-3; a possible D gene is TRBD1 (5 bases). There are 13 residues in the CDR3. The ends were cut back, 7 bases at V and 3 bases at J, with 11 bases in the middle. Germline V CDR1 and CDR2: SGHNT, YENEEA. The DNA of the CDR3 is TGTGCCAGCACCCAGGGTCTTACAGATACGCAGTATTTT. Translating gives CASTQGLTDTQYF.

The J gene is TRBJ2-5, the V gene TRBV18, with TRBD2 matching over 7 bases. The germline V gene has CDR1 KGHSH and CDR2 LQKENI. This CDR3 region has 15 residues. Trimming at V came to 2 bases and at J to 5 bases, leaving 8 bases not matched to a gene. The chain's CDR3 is CASSPGAGERETQYF. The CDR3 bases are TGTGCCAGCTCACCAGGGGCGGGAGAGCGTGAGACCCAGTACTTC.

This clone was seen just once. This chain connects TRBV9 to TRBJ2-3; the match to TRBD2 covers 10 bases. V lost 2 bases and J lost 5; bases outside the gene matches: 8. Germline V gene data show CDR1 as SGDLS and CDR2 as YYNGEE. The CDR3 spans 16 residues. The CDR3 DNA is TGTGCCAGCAGCGTGAGCGGGAGGGGAGGAGGAGATACGCAGTATTTT. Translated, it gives CASSVSGRGGGDTQYF. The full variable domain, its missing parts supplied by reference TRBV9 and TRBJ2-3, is DSGVTQTPKHLITATGQRVTLRCSPRSGDLSVYWYQQSLDQGLQFLIQYYNGEERAKGNILERFSAQQFPDLHSELNLSSLELGDSALYFCASSVSGRGGGDTQYFGPGTRLTVL.

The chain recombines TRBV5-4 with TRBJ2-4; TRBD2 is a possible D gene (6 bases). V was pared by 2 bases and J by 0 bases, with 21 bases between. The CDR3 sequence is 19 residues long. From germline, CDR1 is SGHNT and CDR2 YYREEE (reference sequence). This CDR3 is CASSFSRGGDSLAKNIQYF. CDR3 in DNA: TGTGCCAGCAGCTTTTCTAGAGGAGGGGACTCTCTAGCCAAAAACATTCAGTACTTC. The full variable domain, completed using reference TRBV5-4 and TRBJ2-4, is ETGVTQSPTHLIKTRGQQVTLRCSSQSGHNTVSWYQQALGQGPQFIFQYYREEENGRGNFPPRFSGLQFPNYSSELNVNALELDDSALYLCASSFSRGGDSLAKNIQYFGAGTRLSVL.

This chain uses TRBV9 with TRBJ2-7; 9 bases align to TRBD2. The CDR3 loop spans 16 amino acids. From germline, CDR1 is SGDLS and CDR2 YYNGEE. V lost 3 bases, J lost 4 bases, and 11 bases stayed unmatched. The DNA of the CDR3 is TGTGCCAGCAGCGCGGGGACGGCGGGAGGGTTATACGAGCAGTACTTC. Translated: CASSAGTAGGLYEQYF.

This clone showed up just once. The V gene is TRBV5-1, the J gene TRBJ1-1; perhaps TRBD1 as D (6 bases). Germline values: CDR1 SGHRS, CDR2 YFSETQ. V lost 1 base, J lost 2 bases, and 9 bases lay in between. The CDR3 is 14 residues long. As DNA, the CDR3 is TGCGCCAGCAGCTTGCGAGGGGGTAACACTGAAGCTTTCTTT. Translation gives CASSLRGGNTEAFF.

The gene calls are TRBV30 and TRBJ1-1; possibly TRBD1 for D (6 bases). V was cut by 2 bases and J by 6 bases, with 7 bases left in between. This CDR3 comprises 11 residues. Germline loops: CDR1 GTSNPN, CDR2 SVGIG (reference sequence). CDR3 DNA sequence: TGTGCCTGGAGTCGACAGGCTGAAGCTTTCTTT. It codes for CAWSRQAEAFF.

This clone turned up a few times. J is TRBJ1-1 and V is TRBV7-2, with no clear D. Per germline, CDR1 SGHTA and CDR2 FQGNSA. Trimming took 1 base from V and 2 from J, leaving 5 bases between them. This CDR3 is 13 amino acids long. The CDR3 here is CASSLVTNTEAFF. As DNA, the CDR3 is TGTGCCAGCAGCTTAGTTACAAACACTGAAGCTTTCTTT.